This T cell receptor (beta chain) was observed in a study of T cell responses to AZD1222 COVID-19 vaccine. Study-wide background: Doses given second, at about 4 or about 12 weeks, were pooled.

Study-level points and caveats: Clonal diversity was possibly underestimated, and white British individuals and females predominated among donors. Recipients of two AZD1222 doses showed rising Spike-specific TCR breadth and depth. Targeting of unmutated variant regions was reportedly seen in nearly half of spike-specific TCRs.

Profiling relied on immunoSEQ multiplex PCR, and the TCRdb table lists in-frame clones only, not all of them. Found here are 75,000 to 95,000 clones, 85% of them singletons; the top ten hold about an eighth. Turning to this clone: As yet, its antigen is unknown.

The CDR3 has 18 amino acids. In germline, CDR1 is SNHLY, CDR2 FYNNEI. V was trimmed by 3 bases and J by 3 bases, leaving 21 bases between them. The sample consisted of peripheral blood, taken on day 0 of AZD1222 vaccination. The sequence derives from an adult in good health. V gene TRBV2 combines with J gene TRBJ2-4; either TRBD1 or TRBD2 may fit D (5 bases each). Written as DNA, the CDR3 is TGTGCCAGCAGTGAGTCGGATGGCAACTGGGGGTACAAAAACATTCAGTACTTC. This sequence encodes CASSESDGNWGYKNIQYF.